One and the same sample provided the 21 T cell receptor beta chains below, sequenced in a study of T-cell reconstitution after alpha-beta-depleted transplantation in children. Unique molecular identifiers were incorporated when the TCRbeta library was constructed. From the PCR reads, TCRdb called clonotypes with MiXCR, one entry per CDR3 protein. The sample has 500,000 or so distinct CDR3 sequences; 32% are singletons. Sequences were derived from PBMCs from the stem cell graft donor, sampled from the stem cell graft. Every receptor here comes from a human donor who donated a stem cell graft to a child with aplastic anemia.

Here the CDR3 DNA reads TGTGCCTGGAGTGCAACGGAAGAGACCCAGTACTTC. Translating it yields CAWSATEETQYF. The chain combines TRBV30 with TRBJ2-5; no clear D gene. Germline V gene data show CDR1 as GTSNPN and CDR2 as SVGIG (reference sequence). This CDR3 is 12 amino acids long. V lost 1 base to trimming and J lost 3 bases, with 6 bases between them.

The sample holds a few counts of this clonotype. The chain carries TRBV5-1 and TRBJ1-1; perhaps TRBD1 as D (5 bases). Germline V gene data show CDR1 as SGHRS and CDR2 as YFSETQ. CDR3 length: 15 amino acids. Deletions cut 0 bases from V and 4 bases from J, with 13 bases between. The CDR3 nucleotides are TGCGCCAGCAGCTTGGGGCAGGGAGTGATCACTGAAGCTTTCTTT. Translation: CASSLGQGVITEAFF.

There are a few counts of this clonotype. The J gene is TRBJ1-4, the V gene TRBV10-3; 7 bases match TRBD1. The length of the CDR3 is 16 residues. Germline assignment: CDR1 ENHRY and CDR2 SYGVKD. The V segment lost 3 bases and the J segment 0 bases; nucleotides outside the gene matches: 4. The CDR3 DNA reads as TGTGCCATCAGTGATGGGACAGAAGCAACTAATGAAAAACTGTTTTTT. It codes for CAISDGTEATNEKLFF.

This chain connects TRBV24-1 to TRBJ2-1; the D gene is possibly TRBD2 (6 bases). This CDR3 is 17 amino acids long. Germline lookup yields CDR1 KGHDR and CDR2 SFDVKD. The V end lost 0 bases, the J end lost 9 bases, and 20 bases lay between the germline ends. The CDR3 DNA is TGTGCCACCAGTGATTTGCCTAGCGCGACATCACTGGGTGAGCAGTTCTTC. Its protein product is CATSDLPSATSLGEQFF.

A few counts support this clonotype. V is TRBV18 and J is TRBJ2-2; unclear D gene. V lost 0 bases and J 4 bases, leaving 12 bases between the germline ends. This CDR3 has 16 amino acids. Germline CDR1 and CDR2: KGHSH and LQKENI. CDR3 sequence reads: CASSPPTLATTGELFF. CDR3 sequence (DNA): TGTGCCAGCTCACCACCTACACTGGCGACCACCGGGGAGCTGTTTTTT.

The V call is TRBV20-1, the J call TRBJ1-5; TRBD1 is a possible D gene (6 bases). The CDR3 is 16 amino acids. Between the trimmed V and J ends, which lost 5 bases and 1 base, there was a span of 18 bases. Looked up from germline, CDR1 is DFQATT and CDR2 is SNEGSKA (reference sequence). DNA for the CDR3: TGCAGTGCTCCATGGGGGGGGGCCAGGAGCAATCAGCCCCAGCATTTT. It codes for CSAPWGGARSNQPQHF.

This chain links TRBV11-2 with TRBJ2-7; 10 bases are shared with TRBD2. The ends lost 5 bases at V and 6 bases at J; junction bases unmatched: 7. CDR1 and CDR2 (germline): SGHAT, FQNNGV. The CDR3 totals 14 residues. CDR3 in DNA: TGTGCCAGCAGCATCCTAGCGGGAGCTGTCGAGCAGTACTTC. This sequence encodes CASSILAGAVEQYF. The full variable domain, rest sourced from reference TRBV11-2 and TRBJ2-7, is EAGVAQSPRYKIIEKRQSVAFWCNPISGHATLYWYQQILGQGPKLLIQFQNNGVVDDSQLPKDRFSAERLKGVDSTLKIQPAKLEDSAVYLCASSILAGAVEQYFGPGTRLTVT.

This clonotype has just a few counts. V and J are TRBV27 and TRBJ1-5, with D unclear. V was cut by 4 bases and J by 3 bases, with 7 bases left in between. Germline V gives CDR1 MNHEY, CDR2 SMNVEV (reference sequence). CDR3 length: 13 residues. CDR3 DNA: TGTGCCAGCAGTTCGATGACCAATCAGCCCCAGCATTTT. Its protein product is CASSSMTNQPQHF.

The CDR3 sequence is CASSYWTGTENTEAFF. The CDR3 nucleotides are TGTGCCAGCAGTTACTGGACCGGGACGGAGAACACTGAAGCTTTCTTT. The chain couples TRBV6-2 or TRBV6-3 to TRBJ1-1; D might be TRBD1 (5 bases). The CDR3 contains 16 residues. CDR1 MNHEY and CDR2 SVGEGT come from the germline V gene. V was clipped by 1 base and J by 1 base, with 13 bases between them.

This sequence joins TRBV29-1 and TRBJ2-7; TRBD1 aligns across 8 bases. Germline-derived CDR1 and CDR2 are SQVTM and ANQGSEA. The CDR3 length is 13 residues. V was pared by 5 bases and J by 3 bases, with 6 bases of the junction left unmatched. CDR3 region: CSVSRGRLYEQYF. DNA for the CDR3: TGCAGCGTTTCCAGGGGGCGCCTCTACGAGCAGTACTTC.

V gene TRBV6-1 combines with J gene TRBJ2-1, with D possibly being TRBD1 (6 bases). Looked up from germline, CDR1 is MNHNS and CDR2 is SASEGT. With 6 bases removed from V and 7 bases from J, the gap between germline ends came to 16 bases. CDR3 length: 14 amino acids. Written as DNA, the CDR3 is TGTGCCAGCAGAAGCCTCCCACAGGGAAATGAGCAGTTCTTC. Translation gives CASRSLPQGNEQFF.

This clonotype was detected only a few times. V gene TRBV20-1 combines with J gene TRBJ2-1, with 12 nucleotides matching TRBD2. CDR1 is DFQATT and CDR2 is SNEGSKA in the germline V gene (reference sequence). The CDR3 is 16 residues long. Trimming removed 1 base from V and 0 bases from J; junction bases left unmatched: 1. This CDR3 is CSARGTSGNSYNEQFF. CDR3 in DNA: TGCAGTGCTAGAGGGACTAGCGGGAACTCCTACAATGAGCAGTTCTTC.

This clonotype turned up a few times. The chain recombines TRBV25-1 with TRBJ2-1; 9 bases align to TRBD2. The junction had 5 bases not matched to a gene; V was cut back by 4 bases and J by 7 bases. Germline V gene lookup returns CDR1 MGHDK and CDR2 SYGVNS. This CDR3 spans 14 amino acids. DNA of the CDR3: TGTGCCAGCAGTGTTGCGGGAGGGACAAATGAGCAGTTCTTC. This translates into CASSVAGGTNEQFF. Based on the CDR3 plus reference TRBV25-1 and TRBJ2-1, the full variable domain is EADIYQTPRYLVIGTGKKITLECSQTMGHDKMYWYQQDPGMELHLIHYSYGVNSTEKGDLSSESTVSRIRTEHFPLTLESARPSHTSQYLCASSVAGGTNEQFFGPGTRLTVL.

This chain's CDR3 is CASSYLAGRIVYEQYF. CDR3 bases: TGTGCCAGCAGTTATCTGGCGGGACGGATCGTCTACGAGCAGTACTTC. This sequence joins TRBV6-2 or TRBV6-3 and TRBJ2-7; D perhaps matches TRBD2 (6 bases). CDR1 and CDR2 from the germline V gene are MNHEY and SVGEGT. This CDR3 has 16 residues. Trimming stripped 3 bases from V and 3 bases from J, with 18 bases between.

This clonotype was seen more than once but under ten times. This chain connects TRBV20-1 to TRBJ1-5; possible D gene TRBD1, 6 bases. V was trimmed by 3 bases and J by 0 bases, leaving 9 bases between them. Germline lookup yields CDR1 DFQATT and CDR2 SNEGSKA (reference sequence). The CDR3 has 14 residues. CDR3 residues: CSARTGYSNQPQHF. The CDR3 bases are TGCAGTGCTAGGACAGGATATAGCAATCAGCCCCAGCATTTT.

This clonotype was observed a handful of times. The chain couples TRBV6-5 to TRBJ1-5, with a possible D match to TRBD1 (6 bases). The CDR3 is 14 amino acids. Germline V lookup: CDR1 MNHEY, CDR2 SVGAGI. Trimming removed 6 bases from V and 4 bases from J, with 13 bases in between. CDR3 residues: CASSAQGPNQPQHF. The CDR3 nucleotides read TGTGCCAGCAGCGCACAGGGTCCAAATCAGCCCCAGCATTTT.

This rearrangement joins TRBV10-3 to TRBJ1-2; D uncertain. Between the trimmed V and J ends, which lost 0 bases and 7 bases, there was a span of 6 bases. Germline assignment: CDR1 ENHRY and CDR2 SYGVKD. The CDR3 spans 12 residues. The CDR3 region is CAISESNPGYTF. The CDR3 region has the DNA TGTGCCATCAGTGAGTCGAACCCTGGCTACACCTTC.

The CDR3 region is CSARPNRGGTTDTQYF. For the CDR3, the DNA is TGCAGTGCTAGACCCAACCGTGGCGGGACCACAGATACGCAGTATTTT. The chain is built from TRBV20-1 and TRBJ2-3; perhaps TRBD2 as D (6 bases). This CDR3 is built from 16 residues. Per germline, CDR1 DFQATT and CDR2 SNEGSKA (reference sequence). V was cut by 2 bases and J by 2 bases, with 17 bases left in between.

This clonotype was found a few times. The CDR3 nucleotides are TGTGCCAGCAGCCGACCGGGGGAAGGAGAGCAGTACGTC. Its translation: CASSRPGEGEQYV. The chain joins TRBV7-9 to TRBJ2-7; D is perhaps TRBD2 (6 bases). The CDR3 extends over 13 amino acids. The V and J ends lost 5 bases and 7 bases respectively, with 15 bases between them. Germline V CDR1 and CDR2: SEHNR, FQNEAQ (reference sequence).

This chain links TRBV4-3 with TRBJ2-7; D may be TRBD1 (6 bases). Germline CDR1 and CDR2: LGHNA and YSLEER. V lost 5 bases and J lost 3, with 14 bases in between. The CDR3 length is 14 residues. This chain's CDR3 is CASSAGDPFYEQYF. The DNA of the CDR3 is TGCGCCAGCAGCGCAGGGGACCCTTTCTACGAGCAGTACTTC.

V gene TRBV3-1 combines with J gene TRBJ1-4; D is possibly TRBD1 (6 bases). Germline V gives CDR1 LGHDT, CDR2 YNNKEL (reference sequence). CDR3 size: 16 residues. Trimming pared 4 bases from V and 7 bases from J, leaving 19 bases between. The DNA for the CDR3 is TGTGCCAGCAGCCCCCCAGGGGCCCAACGGGGTGAAAAACTGTTTTTT. Protein: CASSPPGAQRGEKLFF.